This T cell receptor beta chain derives from a study of T cell responses to AZD1222 COVID-19 vaccine. At the level of the study: Pooled in the analysis were second doses at about 4 or about 12 weeks.

TCRdb keeps only in-frame clones here, not all; method: immunoSEQ multiplex PCR. The sample includes about 110,000 clones, about 87% of them seen just once. Study-wide results and limits: Increases in Spike-specific TCR breadth and depth were seen after two AZD1222 doses. In a largely white British group with more females than males, clonal diversity was possibly underestimated. The CD4 TCRs associated with vaccination extended across spike and predominated at 160-218 and 743-854.

This CDR3 has 18 residues. Germline CDR1 is MNHNS and CDR2 is SASEGT. Germline trimming cut 4 bases from V and 1 base from J; bases unmatched to any gene: 11. With respect to this clone: Its antigen is not identified.

The sequenced sample was peripheral blood, obtained on day 0 of AZD1222 vaccination. The V and J genes are TRBV6-1 and TRBJ2-1, with 9 bases that match TRBD1. This TCR was recovered from an adult in good health. The CDR3: CASSGPGQGPFSYNEQFF. The CDR3 coding sequence is TGTGCCAGCAGTGGTCCGGGACAGGGTCCCTTTTCCTACAATGAGCAGTTCTTC.